These 11 T cell receptor beta chains came from one sample sequenced in a study of vaccination and CD4 T cells after COVID-19. Researchers used the Oncomine TCR Beta short-read assay to sequence DNA from cultured CD4+ T cells. TCRdb passed the PCR reads through MiXCR, listing each CDR3 protein once. The sample gives fewer than 10,000 distinct CDR3 sequences, roughly 57% of which show up once; roughly 25% is in the top ten. Treatment specified: roughly 10-day PBMC culture with coronavirus spike peptide pools or control peptides (ViraFEST assay). Their antigens remain unidentified. Sequenced input: CD4+ T cells from blood, cultured in vitro. These receptor sequences come from a human donor who had recovered from COVID-19.

This clonotype was detected a few times. J is TRBJ1-5 and V is TRBV6-1; 10 bases align to TRBD1. The CDR3 totals 15 residues. Germline loops: CDR1 MNHNS, CDR2 SASEGT. V lost 6 bases, J lost 6 bases, and 8 bases stayed unmatched. The CDR3 DNA sequence: TGTGCCAGCAGCAGGACAGGGGGGACGAGTCAGCCCCAGCATTTT. The encoded protein is CASSRTGGTSQPQHF.

The table lists this clonotype with a few counts. The gene calls are TRBV2 and TRBJ2-7; D is perhaps TRBD1 or TRBD2 (6 bases each). Germline assignment: CDR1 SNHLY and CDR2 FYNNEI. This CDR3 has 15 residues. Trimming cost V 6 bases and J 2 bases, with 17 bases left between them. The DNA of the CDR3 is TGTGCCAGCAGCGCAGACAGGAGGGGGACCTACGAGCAGTACTTC. Protein product: CASSADRRGTYEQYF.

This clonotype was detected a few times. The chain recombines TRBV20-1 with TRBJ1-5; TRBD1 matches 10 bases. The ends lost 5 bases at V and 7 bases at J; junction bases unmatched: 2. The CDR3 is 12 residues long. The germline CDR1 and CDR2 sequences are DFQATT and SNEGSKA (reference sequence). The chain's CDR3 is CSAGTGDQPQHF. As DNA, the CDR3 is TGCAGTGCTGGGACAGGGGACCAGCCCCAGCATTTT.

There are a few counts of this clonotype. This chain links TRBV10-1 with TRBJ1-2; D call uncertain. The CDR3 spans 13 residues. The V end lost 7 bases, the J end lost 4 bases, and 13 bases lay between the germline ends. Germline CDR1 and CDR2: WNHNN and SYGVQD (reference sequence). This CDR3 reads CASTPNGTYGYTF. The CDR3 region has the DNA TGCGCCAGCACCCCAAATGGTACCTATGGCTACACCTTC.

V gene TRBV28 combines with J gene TRBJ1-1, with TRBD1 identical over 7 bases. The junction had 8 bases not matched to a gene; V was cut back by 2 bases and J by 5 bases. Germline assignment: CDR1 MDHEN and CDR2 SYDVKM. The CDR3 is 15 residues long. CDR3 in DNA: TGTGCCAGCAGTTTAGTAGGGGGCCCCCAAACTGAAGCTTTCTTT. It translates to CASSLVGGPQTEAFF.

J is TRBJ2-2 and V is TRBV20-1, with a weak D call TRBD1 (6 bases). The germline V gene has CDR1 DFQATT and CDR2 SNEGSKA (reference sequence). Trimming stripped 6 bases from V and 1 base from J, with 21 bases between. The CDR3 is 17 residues long. The CDR3 DNA reads as TGCAGTGCGAACCCCGACAGGTACTCACAGAACACCGGGGAGCTGTTTTTT. Protein: CSANPDRYSQNTGELFF.

This chain links TRBV20-1 with TRBJ2-7; 13 bases line up with TRBD2. The CDR3 runs 16 residues. Germline V gene data show CDR1 as DFQATT and CDR2 as SNEGSKA (reference sequence). V was pared by 6 bases and J by 0 bases, with 8 bases of the junction left unmatched. The CDR3 loop is CSAEETSGRSSYEQYF. CDR3 DNA: TGCAGTGCAGAGGAGACTAGCGGGAGGAGCTCCTACGAGCAGTACTTC.

This clonotype has only one observation. V usage is TRBV7-2 and J usage is TRBJ2-6; perhaps TRBD1 as D (6 bases). CDR1 and CDR2 from the germline V gene are SGHTA and FQGNSA. The CDR3 sequence is 12 residues long. The germline V and J ends were trimmed by 5 bases and 13 bases, with 12 bases remaining between them. DNA of the CDR3: TGTGCCAGCAGCCCGTGGACAGAAGTCCTGACTTTC. Residues: CASSPWTEVLTF.

V gene TRBV6-5 combines with J gene TRBJ2-3; no definite D call. The CDR3 sequence is 14 residues long. Germline lookup yields CDR1 MNHEY and CDR2 SVGAGI. V lost 6 bases to trimming and J lost 10 bases, with 20 bases between them. Written as DNA, the CDR3 is TGTGCCAGCAGCTACAACCGGCCCCCCCATCCGCAGTATTTT. Translating it yields CASSYNRPPHPQYF.

This clonotype was observed a single time. The DNA of the CDR3 is TGCGCCAGCAGCTACGACAGGGTGGGACAGCCCCAGCATTTT. Translated: CASSYDRVGQPQHF. The chain is built from TRBV4-1 and TRBJ1-5, with 7 bases lining up with TRBD1. Per the germline V gene, CDR1 is MGHRA and CDR2 is YSYEKL. This CDR3 is built from 14 residues. The V gene end was trimmed by 5 bases and the J gene end by 7 bases; junction bases not matched to a gene: 8.

This clonotype was observed a handful of times. The V and J genes are TRBV6-1 and TRBJ2-1; TRBD2 aligns across 10 bases. The length of the CDR3 is 15 residues. Per germline, CDR1 MNHNS and CDR2 SASEGT. V shed 7 bases and J 8 bases; nucleotides not matched to a gene: 11. The CDR3 region has the DNA TGTGCCAGCAAGATCGAGAGCGGGAGGGGCTATGAGCAGTTCTTC. Translated: CASKIESGRGYEQFF.